The 10 T cell receptor beta chains below all came from one sample that was sequenced in a study of blood T cell repertoires in COVID-19. The data were produced by immunoSEQ multiplex PCR, yet TCRdb's version contains in-frame clones alone and is incomplete. The sample shows some 340,000 clones, about 87% of them seen only once. Specimen: PBMCs or T cells enriched from blood (not recorded which). The receptor source for this set is a woman aged 25-40 years who had recovered from COVID-19.

Comments on this clone: Relative to the germline gene, one junction end is altered; a read error may explain this. The chain couples TRBV19 to TRBJ2-3; a possible D gene is TRBD2 (5 bases). In germline, CDR1 is LNHDA, CDR2 SQIVND (reference sequence). This CDR3 contains 12 residues. This chain's CDR3 is CASSRYQTGLSF. In DNA form, the CDR3 reads TGTGCCAGTAGTAGATATCAGACCGGACTTTCATTT.

The chain links TRBV11-2 to TRBJ1-5; tentative D call: TRBD1 (6 bases). Germline loops: CDR1 SGHAT, CDR2 FQNNGV. V lost 5 bases and J lost 5, with 10 bases in between. The CDR3 is 13 residues long. The CDR3 region is CASSADRHQPQHF. The CDR3 nucleotides read TGTGCCAGCAGCGCTGACAGGCATCAGCCCCAGCATTTT. Filled out from reference TRBV11-2 and TRBJ1-5, the complete variable domain reads EAGVAQSPRYKIIEKRQSVAFWCNPISGHATLYWYQQILGQGPKLLIQFQNNGVVDDSQLPKDRFSAERLKGVDSTLKIQPAKLEDSAVYLCASSADRHQPQHFGDGTRLSIL.

The CDR3 spells CAWMVQGIYGYTF. The CDR3 DNA follows: TGTGCCTGGATGGTACAGGGGATCTATGGCTACACCTTC. The chain combines TRBV30 with TRBJ1-2, with TRBD1 matching over 7 bases. Losses at the gene ends were 4 bases for V and 4 bases for J; bases not matched to a gene: 6. CDR1 and CDR2 from the germline V gene are GTSNPN and SVGIG (reference sequence). The CDR3 consists of 13 residues.

V and J are TRBV28 and TRBJ2-3; 11 nucleotides align to TRBD2. Germline assignment: CDR1 MDHEN and CDR2 SYDVKM. The CDR3 contains 13 residues. V gave up 10 bases and J gave up 7 bases; unmatched junction bases: 7. The CDR3 nucleotides read TGTGCCACCGAGACTAGCGGGGCTTATACGCAGTATTTT. Amino acids: CATETSGAYTQYF.

The chain carries TRBV7-8 and TRBJ2-2, with D possibly being TRBD1 (5 bases). Germline V gives CDR1 SGHVS, CDR2 FQNEAQ. Trimming took 3 bases from V and 6 from J, leaving 17 bases between them. The CDR3 runs to 16 residues. The CDR3 region has the DNA TGTGCCAGCAGCTTGGGGCTTTGGCAGGGCCCCGGGGAGCTGTTTTTT. Translation: CASSLGLWQGPGELFF.

The chain uses TRBV14 and TRBJ1-6; 7 bases are a match to TRBD1. Germline CDR1 reads SGHDN; CDR2 reads FVKESK. V gave up 0 bases and J gave up 6 bases; unmatched junction bases: 8. This CDR3 is built from 17 residues. Here the CDR3 DNA reads TGTGCCAGCAGCCAAGAGATTGGGACAGACCTTAATTCACCCCTCCACTTT. Its translation is CASSQEIGTDLNSPLHF.

The count of this clone is one. The chain has TRBV3-1 (or the pseudogene TRBV3-2) and TRBJ2-5; 7 bases align to TRBD2. Unmatched junction bases numbered 12, after V lost 9 bases and J lost 5 bases. The CDR3 totals 14 residues. CDR1 is LGHDT, CDR2 YNNKEL, per germline (reference sequence). CDR3 loop: CASCFRLAYETQYF. In DNA, the CDR3 is TGTGCCAGTTGCTTTCGACTAGCTTACGAGACCCAGTACTTC.

This clone was seen a handful of times. CDR3: CSVAYGEQDEAFF. The CDR3, as DNA: TGCAGCGTTGCTTATGGAGAACAGGATGAAGCTTTCTTT. The chain has TRBV29-1 and TRBJ1-1; D may be TRBD1 (5 bases). Trimming removed 4 bases from V and 7 bases from J, with 16 bases in between. The CDR3 is 13 amino acids. Germline V gene data show CDR1 as SQVTM and CDR2 as ANQGSEA.

This chain joins TRBV28 and TRBJ1-3, with D uncertain. The CDR3 has 14 amino acids. The germline CDR1 and CDR2 sequences are MDHEN and SYDVKM. V lost 7 bases, J lost 3 bases, and 13 bases lay in between. The CDR3: CASMSRRGGNTIYF. In nucleotides, the CDR3 is TGTGCCAGCATGTCGCGGCGGGGTGGAAACACCATATATTTT.

CDR3 in amino acids: CASSDTGRTNYGYTF. The CDR3 nucleotides are TGTGCCAGCAGTGACACAGGGCGTACTAACTATGGCTACACCTTC. The rearrangement links TRBV2 to TRBJ1-2; D is possibly TRBD1 (6 bases). This CDR3 region has 15 residues. Germline lookup yields CDR1 SNHLY and CDR2 FYNNEI. Trimming removed 3 bases from V and 0 bases from J, with 11 bases in between. The whole variable domain, remainder taken from reference TRBV2 and TRBJ1-2, is EPEVTQTPSHQVTQMGQEVILRCVPISNHLYFYWYRQILGQKVEFLVSFYNNEISEKSEIFDDQFSVERPDGSNFTLKIRSTKLEDSAMYFCASSDTGRTNYGYTFGSGTRLTVV.